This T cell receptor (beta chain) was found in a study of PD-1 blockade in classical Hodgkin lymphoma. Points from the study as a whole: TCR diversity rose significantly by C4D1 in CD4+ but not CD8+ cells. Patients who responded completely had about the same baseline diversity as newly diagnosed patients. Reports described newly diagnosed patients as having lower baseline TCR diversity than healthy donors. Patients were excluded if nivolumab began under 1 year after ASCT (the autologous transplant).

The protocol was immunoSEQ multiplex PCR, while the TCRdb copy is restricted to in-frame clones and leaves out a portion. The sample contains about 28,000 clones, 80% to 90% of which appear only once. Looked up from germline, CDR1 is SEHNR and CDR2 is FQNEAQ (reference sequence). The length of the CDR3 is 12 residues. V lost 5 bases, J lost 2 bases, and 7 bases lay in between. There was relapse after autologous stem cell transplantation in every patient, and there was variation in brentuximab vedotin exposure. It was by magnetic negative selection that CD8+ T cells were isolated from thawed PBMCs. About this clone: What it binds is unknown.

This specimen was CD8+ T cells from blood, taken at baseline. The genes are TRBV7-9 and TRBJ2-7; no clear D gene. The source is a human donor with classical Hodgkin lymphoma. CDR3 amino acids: CASSPGPYEQYF. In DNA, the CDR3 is TGTGCCAGCAGCCCCGGGCCCTACGAGCAGTACTTC. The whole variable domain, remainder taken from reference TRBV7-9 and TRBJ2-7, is DTGVSQNPRHKITKRGQNVTFRCDPISEHNRLYWYRQTLGQGPEFLTYFQNEAQLEKSRLLSDRFSAERPKGSFSTLEIQRTEQGDSAMYLCASSPGPYEQYFGPGTRLTVT.